These 14 T cell receptor beta chains were sequenced from one sample in a study of shared clonotypes between healthy human individuals. Assay: immunoSEQ multiplex PCR; the TCRdb copy retains only in-frame clones and omits some. This table holds 1 million to 1.2 million clones, roughly 80% found once. Sequenced input: memory CD4+ T cells from PBMCs. Subset noted: CD45RA-negative fraction. These receptors all stem from a young man in good health. Some clones in this sample may be carry-over from other donors' samples.

With regard to this clone: Other DNA sequences from this sample encode an identical CDR3 as well. The genes are TRBV5-1 and TRBJ2-5; the match to TRBD1 covers 7 bases. Germline V lookup: CDR1 SGHRS, CDR2 YFSETQ. CDR3 length equals 13 residues. The ends lost 4 bases at V and 5 bases at J; junction bases unmatched: 5. This CDR3 is CASSLQGQETQYF. The CDR3 DNA follows: TGCGCCAGCAGCCTGCAGGGACAGGAGACCCAGTACTTC.

The chain links TRBV5-6 to TRBJ1-3; tentative D call: TRBD1 (5 bases). Between the trimmed V and J ends, which lost 4 bases and 4 bases, there was a span of 12 bases. In germline, CDR1 is SGHDT, CDR2 YYEEEE. This CDR3 contains 14 residues. The CDR3 reads CASSTRRGGNTIYF. CDR3 nucleotide sequence: TGTGCCAGCAGCACAAGAAGGGGAGGAAACACCATATATTTT.

The gene calls are TRBV10-2 and TRBJ2-7; D gene uncertain. Trimming removed 6 bases at V and 3 bases at J, with 6 bases between. CDR1 is WSHSY, CDR2 SAAADI, per germline. The CDR3 totals 11 residues. In nucleotides, the CDR3 is TGCGCCAGCAGCCCTAACTACGAGCAGTACTTC. Translation: CASSPNYEQYF.

CDR3 amino acids: CASSFIVGGETQYF. For the CDR3, the DNA is TGCGCCAGCAGCTTCATTGTCGGCGGAGAGACCCAGTACTTC. The chain combines TRBV5-1 with TRBJ2-5; D ambiguous. Germline V gives CDR1 SGHRS, CDR2 YFSETQ. The CDR3 loop spans 14 amino acids. Deletions cut 2 bases from V and 4 bases from J, with 12 bases between.

J is TRBJ2-1 and V is TRBV9, with TRBD2 matching 10 bases. This CDR3 contains 15 residues. V lost 0 bases, J lost 7 bases, and 4 bases stayed unmatched. The V gene's germline CDR1 is SGDLS and CDR2 YYNGEE. The CDR3 sequence: CASSVGAGGPNEQFF. The CDR3 coding sequence is TGTGCCAGCAGCGTAGGAGCGGGAGGGCCGAATGAGCAGTTCTTC. The full variable domain, rest sourced from reference TRBV9 and TRBJ2-1, is DSGVTQTPKHLITATGQRVTLRCSPRSGDLSVYWYQQSLDQGLQFLIQYYNGEERAKGNILERFSAQQFPDLHSELNLSSLELGDSALYFCASSVGAGGPNEQFFGPGTRLTVL.

The count of this clone is one. The chain employs TRBV9 and TRBJ2-3; 8 nucleotides agree with TRBD1. Germline values: CDR1 SGDLS, CDR2 YYNGEE. This CDR3 contains 16 residues. Trimming took 2 bases from V and 0 from J; bases not matched to a gene: 5. The CDR3 is CASSVRGDRSTDTQYF. CDR3 DNA: TGTGCCAGCAGCGTGCGCGGGGACAGGAGCACAGATACGCAGTATTTT.

J is TRBJ2-7 and V is TRBV6-5; TRBD2 aligns across 7 bases. The CDR3 is 14 amino acids. V shed 2 bases and J 6 bases; nucleotides not matched to a gene: 7. Germline values: CDR1 MNHEY, CDR2 SVGAGI. CDR3 bases: TGTGCCAGCAGTTACGTGGGAGGGTCGGGCGAGCAGTACTTC. This gives the protein CASSYVGGSGEQYF.

The chain couples TRBV5-4 to TRBJ2-1; 8 nucleotides agree with TRBD1. The V segment lost 6 bases and the J segment 1 base; nucleotides outside the gene matches: 6. Germline loops: CDR1 SGHNT, CDR2 YYREEE (reference sequence). CDR3 length: 15 amino acids. CDR3 DNA: TGTGCCAGCACGATAGACAGGGGATCCTACAATGAGCAGTTCTTC. It codes for CASTIDRGSYNEQFF.

This sequence joins TRBV11-2 and TRBJ1-5; D not resolved. Deletions cut 1 base from V and 7 bases from J, with 11 bases between. The CDR3 extends over 14 amino acids. In germline, CDR1 is SGHAT, CDR2 FQNNGV. CDR3 sequence (DNA): TGTGCCAGCAGCTTAGGTCCGGGCCTCCAGCCCCAGCATTTT. It specifies CASSLGPGLQPQHF.

The gene calls are TRBV5-4 and TRBJ2-1; TRBD1 matches 8 bases. Germline assignment: CDR1 SGHNT and CDR2 YYREEE (reference sequence). The CDR3 consists of 16 residues. With V trimmed by 0 bases and J by 4 bases, 6 bases remained unmatched. The CDR3 DNA is TGTGCCAGCAGCTTGGACCGGACAGGGCTTTACAATGAGCAGTTCTTC. Encoded protein: CASSLDRTGLYNEQFF.

The rearrangement links TRBV11-2 to TRBJ2-5; 10 nucleotides agree with TRBD1. This CDR3 region has 15 residues. Unmatched junction bases numbered 9, after V lost 7 bases and J lost 4 bases. Germline V gives CDR1 SGHAT, CDR2 FQNNGV. CDR3 loop: CASTESGDRGETQYF. The CDR3 region has the DNA TGTGCCAGCACCGAATCCGGGGACAGGGGAGAGACCCAGTACTTC. Full variable domain (outside the CDR3, taken from reference TRBV11-2 and TRBJ2-5): EAGVAQSPRYKIIEKRQSVAFWCNPISGHATLYWYQQILGQGPKLLIQFQNNGVVDDSQLPKDRFSAERLKGVDSTLKIQPAKLEDSAVYLCASTESGDRGETQYFGPGTRLLVL.

This clone was observed once. J is TRBJ2-7 and V is TRBV6-6; tentative D call: TRBD2 (7 bases). Trimming took 2 bases from V and 4 from J, leaving 18 bases between them. Germline CDR1 reads MNHNY; CDR2 reads SVGAGI (reference sequence). This CDR3 is built from 16 residues. CDR3 coding DNA: TGTGCCAGCAGTTACCCCGGGGGCACCGGGGGGTACGAGCAGTACTTC. Protein product: CASSYPGGTGGYEQYF.

The chain employs TRBV5-1 and TRBJ2-7; D may match TRBD1 or TRBD2 (5 bases each). V gave up 6 bases and J gave up 7 bases, with 20 bases separating them. From germline, CDR1 is SGHRS and CDR2 YFSETQ. CDR3 size: 14 residues. In DNA, the CDR3 is TGCGCCAGCACCCGAAGAGGGGTGGATAGGGAGCAGTACTTC. Translation: CASTRRGVDREQYF.

The chain is built from TRBV4-3 and TRBJ2-5; tentative D call: TRBD2 (5 bases). Trimming shortened V by 1 base and J by 3 bases, and 12 bases separated the two germline ends. The CDR3 has 15 residues. Germline CDR1 and CDR2: LGHNA and YSLEER. The CDR3 region has the DNA TGCGCCAGCAGCCAAGGGGGAGCGTCGAAAGAGACCCAGTACTTC. Encoded protein: CASSQGGASKETQYF.